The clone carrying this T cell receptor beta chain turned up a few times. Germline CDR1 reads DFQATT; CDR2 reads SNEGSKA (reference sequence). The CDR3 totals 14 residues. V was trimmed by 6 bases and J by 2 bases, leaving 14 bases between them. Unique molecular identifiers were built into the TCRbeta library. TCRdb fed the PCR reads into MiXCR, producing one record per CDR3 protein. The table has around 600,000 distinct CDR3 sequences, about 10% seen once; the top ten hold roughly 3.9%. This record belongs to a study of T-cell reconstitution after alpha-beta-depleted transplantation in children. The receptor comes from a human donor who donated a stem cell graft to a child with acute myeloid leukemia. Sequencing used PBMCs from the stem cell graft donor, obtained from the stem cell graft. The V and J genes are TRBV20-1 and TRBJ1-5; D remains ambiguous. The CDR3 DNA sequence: TGCAGTGCCGCCGAGGGCAAGGGCAATCAGCCCCAGCATTTT. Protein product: CSAAEGKGNQPQHF.